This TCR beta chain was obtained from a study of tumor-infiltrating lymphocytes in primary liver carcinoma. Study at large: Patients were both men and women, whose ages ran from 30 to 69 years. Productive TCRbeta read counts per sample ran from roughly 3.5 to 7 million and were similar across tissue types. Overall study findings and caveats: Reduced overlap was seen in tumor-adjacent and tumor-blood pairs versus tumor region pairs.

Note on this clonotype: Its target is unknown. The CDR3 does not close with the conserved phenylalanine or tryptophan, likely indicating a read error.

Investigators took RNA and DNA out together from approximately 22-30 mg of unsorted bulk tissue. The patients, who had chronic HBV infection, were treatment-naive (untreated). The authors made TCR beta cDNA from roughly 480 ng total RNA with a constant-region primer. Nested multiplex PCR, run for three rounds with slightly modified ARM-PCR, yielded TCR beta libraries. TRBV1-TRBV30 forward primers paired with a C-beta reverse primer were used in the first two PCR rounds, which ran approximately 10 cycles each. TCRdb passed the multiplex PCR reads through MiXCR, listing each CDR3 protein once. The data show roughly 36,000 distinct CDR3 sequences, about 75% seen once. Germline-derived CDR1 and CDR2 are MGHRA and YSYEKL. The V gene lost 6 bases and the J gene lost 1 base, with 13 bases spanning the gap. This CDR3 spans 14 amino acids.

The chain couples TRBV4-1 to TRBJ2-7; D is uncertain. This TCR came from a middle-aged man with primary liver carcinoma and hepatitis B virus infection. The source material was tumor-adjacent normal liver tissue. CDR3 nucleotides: TGCGCCAGCAGTCATACCAGCGATTCCTACGAGCAGTACTTA. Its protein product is CASSHTSDSYEQYL.